This TCR beta chain was observed in a study of cytomegalovirus exposure and HLA in healthy donors. Researchers ran the PCR with 60 Vbeta and 13 Jbeta primers. Using immunoSEQ multiplex PCR, the repertoire was profiled, and TCRdb retains in-frame clones only, with some absent. The sample lists under 200,000 clones; around 80% were seen once. The receptor was isolated from a woman aged 40 to 55 in good health and CMV-seronegative. What was sequenced was PBMCs.

The chain's CDR3 is CAWSNSGNTIYF. The CDR3 DNA is TGTGCCTGGAGCAATTCTGGAAACACCATATATTTT. This chain links TRBV30 with TRBJ1-3, with D unclear. The CDR3 loop spans 12 amino acids. The germline V gene encodes CDR1 GTSNPN and CDR2 SVGIG (reference sequence). V shed 3 bases and J shed 1 base, with 4 bases lying between them.